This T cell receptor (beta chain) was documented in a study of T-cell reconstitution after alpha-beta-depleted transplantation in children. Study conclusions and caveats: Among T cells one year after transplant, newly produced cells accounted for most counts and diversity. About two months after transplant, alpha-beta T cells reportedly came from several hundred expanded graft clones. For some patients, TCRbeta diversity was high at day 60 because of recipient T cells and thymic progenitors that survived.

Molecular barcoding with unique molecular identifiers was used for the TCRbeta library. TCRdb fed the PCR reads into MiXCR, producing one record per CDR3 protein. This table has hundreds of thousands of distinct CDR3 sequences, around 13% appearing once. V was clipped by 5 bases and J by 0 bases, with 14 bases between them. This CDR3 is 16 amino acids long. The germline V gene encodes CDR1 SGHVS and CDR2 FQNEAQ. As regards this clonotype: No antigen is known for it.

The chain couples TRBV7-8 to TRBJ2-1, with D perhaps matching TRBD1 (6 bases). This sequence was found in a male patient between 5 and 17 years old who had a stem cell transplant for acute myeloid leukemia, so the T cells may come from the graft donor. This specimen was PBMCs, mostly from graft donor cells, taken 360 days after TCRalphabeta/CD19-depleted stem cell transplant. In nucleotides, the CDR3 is TGTGCCAGCAGCCTATCTCTGGGGGCCTCCTACAATGAGCAGTTCTTC. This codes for CASSLSLGASYNEQFF. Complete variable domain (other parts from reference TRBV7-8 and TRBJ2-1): GAGVSQSPRYKVAKRGQDVALRCDPISGHVSLFWYQQALGQGPEFLTYFQNEAQLDKSGLPSDRFFAERPEGSVSTLKIQRTQQEDSAVYLCASSLSLGASYNEQFFGPGTRLTVL.